This TCR beta chain was sequenced for a study of T cell responses to AZD1222 COVID-19 vaccine. Between the trimmed V and J ends, which lost 2 bases and 3 bases, there was a span of 10 bases. The CDR3 has 15 residues. Germline values: CDR1 LNHDA, CDR2 SQIVND (reference sequence). General study results and limits: At baseline, just five or six AZD1222 recipients tested seropositive. Spike-specific TCRs gained breadth and depth after people received two AZD1222 doses. The donors showed a predominance of white British ancestry and of females, with possible underestimation of clonal diversity. Nearly half of spike-specific TCRs reportedly go after variant regions that carry no mutations.

Repertoires were generated with immunoSEQ multiplex PCR, while TCRdb's copy carries only in-frame clones and drops some. Among more than 95,000 clones, 93% were seen once, and the ten largest hold under 3.5%. Comment on this clone: Its antigen is unknown.

The sequenced sample was peripheral blood, obtained on day 0 of AZD1222 vaccination. The gene calls are TRBV19 and TRBJ1-4; no clear D gene. This clonotype originated in an adult in good health. The CDR3 loop is CASSITAGANEKLFF. As DNA, the CDR3 is TGTGCCAGTAGTATAACGGCGGGTGCTAATGAAAAACTGTTTTTT.